Below are 9 T cell receptor beta chains sequenced from a single sample in a study of blood T cell repertoires in COVID-19. Measured with immunoSEQ multiplex PCR; TCRdb has only the in-frame clones, and not every one. The sample comprises fewer than 350,000 clones, approximately 89% of which are singletons, and approximately 8.2% rests with the top ten. Material: peripheral blood. Receptor source: a man between 35 and 55 years old with active or convalescent COVID-19.

The CDR3 sequence: CASSVEEWDTEAFF. In DNA form, the CDR3 reads TGTGCCAGCAGTGTAGAGGAATGGGACACTGAAGCTTTCTTT. The chain joins TRBV6-4 to TRBJ1-1; D unclear. Trimming took off 4 bases at V and 3 bases at J, with 12 bases between the two ends. The CDR3 is made up of 14 amino acids. Germline-derived CDR1 and CDR2 are MRHNA and SNTAGT.

This chain connects TRBV4-1 to TRBJ2-7; 10 nucleotides agree with TRBD1. V lost 4 bases, J lost 1 base, and 1 base stayed unmatched. The CDR3 is 14 amino acids. Germline loops: CDR1 MGHRA, CDR2 YSYEKL. CDR3 in DNA: TGCGCCAGCAGCCCGGGACAGGGGTCCTACGAGCAGTACTTC. Its protein is CASSPGQGSYEQYF.

This sequence joins TRBV7-9 and TRBJ2-1; D may be TRBD2 (7 bases). Germline-derived CDR1 and CDR2 are SEHNR and FQNEAQ (reference sequence). The ends were cut back, 8 bases at V and 9 bases at J, with 17 bases in the middle. This CDR3 contains 13 residues. The CDR3 bases are TGTGCCAGCGTCAGGGGAGGGCATAGTGAGCAGTTCTTC. Encoded protein: CASVRGGHSEQFF.

This chain uses TRBV27 with TRBJ2-5; perhaps TRBD2 as D (6 bases). Germline V lookup: CDR1 MNHEY, CDR2 SMNVEV (reference sequence). Trimming removed 6 bases at V and 0 bases at J, with 14 bases between. The CDR3 totals 15 residues. The CDR3 sequence is CASSPTGGNQETQYF. The CDR3 DNA sequence: TGTGCCAGCAGCCCGACCGGAGGGAACCAAGAGACCCAGTACTTC.

V gene TRBV4-1 combines with J gene TRBJ2-1, with 13 bases identical to TRBD2. After removal of 0 bases from V and 7 bases from J, the junction contained 6 bases not matched to a gene. In germline, CDR1 is MGHRA, CDR2 YSYEKL. The CDR3 sequence is 17 residues long. This chain's CDR3 is CASSQDRGLAGTNEQFF. The CDR3 bases are TGCGCCAGCAGCCAAGATAGGGGACTAGCGGGAACGAATGAGCAGTTCTTC.

V and J are TRBV5-1 and TRBJ1-4, with D perhaps TRBD1 (6 bases). Germline values: CDR1 SGHRS, CDR2 YFSETQ. V lost 0 bases and J lost 3, with 12 bases in between. This CDR3 is built from 16 residues. The CDR3 loop reads CASSLAAGAPNEKLFF. The CDR3 region has the DNA TGCGCCAGCAGCTTGGCCGCGGGGGCTCCTAATGAAAAACTGTTTTTT.

The V and J genes are TRBV6-1 and TRBJ1-2; 11 nucleotides align to TRBD1. Germline-derived CDR1 and CDR2 are MNHNS and SASEGT. The CDR3 totals 14 residues. After removal of 3 bases from V and 8 bases from J, the junction contained 5 bases not matched to a gene. In nucleotides, the CDR3 is TGTGCCAGCAGTGACGGACAGGGGGCGAGGGGCTACACCTTC. It translates to CASSDGQGARGYTF.

The gene calls are TRBV7-7 and TRBJ2-1, with a possible D match to TRBD2 (5 bases). The CDR3 is 13 residues long. V was cut by 5 bases and J by 6 bases, with 11 bases left in between. The germline CDR1 and CDR2 sequences are SSHAT and FNYEAQ (reference sequence). In nucleotides, the CDR3 is TGTGCCAGCAGCGACCGCGCGGGCAATGAGCAGTTCTTC. It specifies CASSDRAGNEQFF.

The chain recombines TRBV5-1 with TRBJ1-3, with 8 bases identical to TRBD1. V shed 4 bases, J shed 3 bases, and the junction held 6 bases outside the gene matches. The CDR3 extends over 15 amino acids. Germline V CDR1 and CDR2: SGHRS, YFSETQ. In DNA form, the CDR3 reads TGCGCCAGCAGCCTCCTAGGGACAGGTGGAAACACCATATATTTT. Its protein product is CASSLLGTGGNTIYF.